A selection of T cell receptor beta chains follows, all from one sample in a study of blood T cell repertoires in COVID-19. The protocol was immunoSEQ multiplex PCR, while the TCRdb copy is restricted to in-frame clones and leaves out a portion. Among more than 80,000 clones listed, more than 75% were seen once. Sequencing was performed on peripheral blood. The source is a man aged 50 to 60 with active COVID-19. The CDR3 runs from the conserved cysteine through the conserved F or W. Fields, in order: D gene, J gene, V gene, clone size, CDR3 protein, CDR3 DNA. A D gene is named only where the DNA matches it firmly. The listing skips clone size in some rows; elsewhere it reads once, few, many or a size class.

>NA|TRBJ1-3|TRBV7-9|NA
CASSFPEKEGNTIYF
TGTGCCAGCAGCTTCCCCGAGAAGGAGGGAAACACCATATATTTT
>TRBD1|TRBJ2-7|TRBV3-1/TRBV3-2|NA
CASSQVRQDRGHEEQYF
TGTGCCAGCAGCCAAGTGCGACAGGACAGGGGGCATGAGGAGCAGTACTTC
>TRBD1|TRBJ2-3|TRBV6-5|NA
CASRRQGDGTDTQYF
TGTGCCAGCAGGAGACAGGGTGATGGCACAGATACGCAGTATTTT
>NA|TRBJ1-5|TRBV18|once
CASSESGPSNQPQHF
TGTGCCAGCTCAGAGTCAGGGCCCAGCAATCAGCCCCAGCATTTT
>NA|TRBJ2-1|TRBV5-4|NA
CASSPTNSNYNEQFF
TGTGCCAGCAGCCCGACTAATTCGAATTACAATGAGCAGTTCTTC
>TRBD1|TRBJ2-7|TRBV18|NA
CASSPGTEGNEQYF
TGTGCCAGCTCACCCGGGACAGAGGGCAACGAGCAGTACTTC
>TRBD2|TRBJ2-1|TRBV19|NA
CASSMGTRSWLSSYNEQFF
TGTGCCAGTAGTATGGGGACTAGATCATGGCTAAGCTCCTACAATGAGCAGTTCTTC
>NA|TRBJ1-1|TRBV6-4|NA
CASSLDRNTEAFF
TGTGCCAGCAGTCTCGACAGGAACACTGAAGCTTTCTTT
>NA|TRBJ2-7|TRBV24-1|NA
CATSAGWGETYEQYF
TGTGCCACCAGTGCCGGCTGGGGGGAAACCTACGAGCAGTACTTC
>NA|TRBJ1-2|TRBV3-1/TRBV3-2|once
CASSQDGGGGYTF
TGTGCCAGCAGCCAAGATGGCGGAGGAGGCTACACCTTC
>TRBD1|TRBJ2-7|TRBV29-1|NA
CSVETGGYEQYF
TGCAGCGTTGAGACAGGGGGCTACGAGCAGTACTTC
>TRBD2|TRBJ2-5|TRBV7-2|once
CASSSRGAGQETQYF
TGTGCCAGCAGCTCCCGGGGAGCGGGGCAAGAGACCCAGTACTTC
>NA|TRBJ2-5|TRBV9|NA
CASSVGAGVAETQYF
TGTGCCAGCAGCGTAGGCGCAGGGGTGGCGGAGACCCAGTACTTC
>NA|TRBJ2-2|TRBV4-1|NA
CASSQEGRTNTGELFF
TGCGCCAGCAGCCAAGAAGGCAGGACGAACACCGGGGAGCTGTTTTTT
>TRBD2|TRBJ2-1|TRBV29-1|NA
CSAGGTSGRVNEQFF
TGCAGCGCTGGGGGAACTAGCGGGAGGGTCAATGAGCAGTTCTTC
>TRBD2|TRBJ2-2|TRBV27|NA
CASSLTSGRANTGELFF
TGTGCCAGCAGTTTAACTAGCGGGAGGGCGAACACCGGGGAGCTGTTTTTT
>TRBD2|TRBJ2-3|TRBV27|NA
CASSLWGGDPGLAGGTDTQYF
TGTGCCAGCAGTTTATGGGGGGGCGATCCGGGACTAGCGGGGGGTACAGATACGCAGTATTTT
>TRBD1|TRBJ1-2|TRBV10-3|NA
CAISERTGDGYTF
TGTGCCATCAGTGAACGGACAGGGGATGGCTACACCTTC
>NA|TRBJ2-5|TRBV6-5|NA
CASSYSPSRGSETQYF
TGTGCCAGCAGTTACTCCCCCTCACGAGGGTCGGAGACCCAGTACTTC
>NA|TRBJ2-7|TRBV6-2/TRBV6-3|few
CASSSLRKSGFTYEQYF
TGTGCCAGCAGTTCCCTCCGGAAGAGCGGATTCACCTACGAGCAGTACTTC
>NA|TRBJ2-1|TRBV4-3|NA
CASSPMGLHNEQFF
TGCGCCAGCAGCCCTATGGGACTTCACAATGAGCAGTTCTTC
>TRBD1|TRBJ1-4|TRBV5-5|NA
CASRLGGQGPATNEKLFF
TGTGCCAGCAGATTGGGGGGACAGGGGCCTGCAACTAATGAAAAACTGTTTTTT
>NA|TRBJ2-6|TRBV6-2/TRBV6-3|NA
CASSYVGRVSGANVLTF
TGTGCCAGCAGTTACGTGGGGCGCGTCTCTGGGGCCAACGTCCTGACTTTC
>NA|TRBJ2-1|TRBV4-3|NA
CASSQERAAFEQFF
TGCGCCAGCAGCCAAGAGAGGGCAGCATTCGAGCAGTTCTTC
>TRBD1|TRBJ1-1|TRBV27|few
CASSLDRQGEAFF
TGTGCCAGCAGTCTCGACCGACAGGGTGAAGCTTTCTTT
>TRBD1|TRBJ1-1|TRBV5-1|NA
CASSRDSEAFF
TGCGCCAGCAGCCGGGACAGCGAAGCTTTCTTT
>TRBD2|TRBJ2-3|TRBV9|NA
CASSVLAAYGTDTQYF
TGTGCCAGCAGCGTACTAGCGGCCTATGGCACAGATACGCAGTATTTT
>TRBD2|TRBJ2-7|TRBV30|NA
CAWSLTRTSGNPYEQYF
TGTGCCTGGAGCCTAACTCGGACTAGCGGGAACCCCTACGAGCAGTACTTC
>TRBD1|TRBJ1-2|TRBV18|NA
CASSPGQGTLGYTF
TGTGCCAGCTCACCGGGACAGGGGACACTTGGCTACACCTTC